The next 21 T cell receptor beta chains were all read from a single sample in a study of T cell changes during pregnancy in multiple sclerosis. Libraries were prepared by immunoSEQ multiplex PCR; TCRdb keeps only in-frame clonotypes and omits some of them. The data show roughly 57,000 clones, with around 92% seen just once and approximately 0.64% held by the top ten. This specimen consisted of CD4+ T cells from peripheral blood mononuclear cells, obtained after pregnancy. These receptors were taken from a female donor with multiple sclerosis, enrolled in a pregnancy study.

The genes are TRBV19 and TRBJ2-2; 7 positions match TRBD1. The CDR3 runs 12 residues. With V trimmed by 7 bases and J by 9 bases, 5 bases remained unmatched. CDR1 is LNHDA and CDR2 is SQIVND in the germline V gene (reference sequence). The CDR3 here is CASMERGRELFF. DNA of the CDR3: TGTGCCAGTATGGAGAGGGGGCGGGAGCTGTTTTTT.

The count of this clone is one. The CDR3 loop reads CASSLVTGRNSPLHF. CDR3 bases: TGTGCCAGCAGCTTAGTGACAGGGCGGAATTCACCCCTCCACTTT. V and J are TRBV7-9 and TRBJ1-6; the match to TRBD1 covers 7 bases. Germline V gene data show CDR1 as SEHNR and CDR2 as FQNEAQ (reference sequence). Trimming cost V 1 base and J 7 bases; bases outside gene matches: 4. CDR3 length: 15 amino acids.

The chain recombines TRBV19 with TRBJ2-2; D may be TRBD1 (6 bases). Germline values: CDR1 LNHDA, CDR2 SQIVND (reference sequence). V was trimmed by 7 bases and J by 2 bases, leaving 14 bases between them. This CDR3 is built from 15 residues. CDR3 DNA sequence: TGTGCCAGTATGCCGACAGGAGCCAACACCGGGGAGCTGTTTTTT. Protein sequence: CASMPTGANTGELFF. Combining the CDR3 with reference TRBV19 and TRBJ2-2 gives the whole variable domain DGGITQSPKYLFRKEGQNVTLSCEQNLNHDAMYWYRQDPGQGLRLIYYSQIVNDFQKGDIAEGYSVSREKKESFPLTVTSAQKNPTAFYLCASMPTGANTGELFFGEGSRLTVL.

The chain couples TRBV4-3 to TRBJ2-7; the match to TRBD2 covers 7 bases. From germline, CDR1 is LGHNA and CDR2 YSLEER. Trimming cost V 8 bases and J 2 bases; bases outside gene matches: 6. The CDR3 length is 13 residues. For the CDR3, the DNA is TGCGCCAGCGCCGCTGGGGGGGCCTACGAGCAGTACTTC. Its protein product is CASAAGGAYEQYF.

This rearrangement joins TRBV28 to TRBJ1-1; weak D call: TRBD1 (6 bases). V was cut by 2 bases and J by 0 bases, with 16 bases left in between. Germline CDR1 and CDR2: MDHEN and SYDVKM. This CDR3 contains 17 residues. Here the CDR3 DNA reads TGTGCCAGCAGTTTAGCAGGAGCGGACAGCTTGAACACTGAAGCTTTCTTT. Amino acids: CASSLAGADSLNTEAFF.

The chain employs TRBV7-6 and TRBJ2-7, with 9 bases identical to TRBD2. CDR3 length equals 18 residues. Per the germline V gene, CDR1 is SGHVS and CDR2 is FNYEAQ. J gave up 1 base and V 1 base, and 11 bases lay outside the gene matches. In DNA, the CDR3 is TGTGCCAGCAGCTTAGGGGATAGCGGGGGCTCAAATTCCTACGAGCAGTACTTC. It specifies CASSLGDSGGSNSYEQYF. The full variable domain, in which reference TRBV7-6 and TRBJ2-7 provide the parts outside the CDR3, is GAGVSQSPRYKVTKRGQDVALRCDPISGHVSLYWYRQALGQGPEFLTYFNYEAQQDKSGLPNDRFSAERPEGSISTLTIQRTEQRDSAMYRCASSLGDSGGSNSYEQYFGPGTRLTVT.

The J gene is TRBJ1-5, the V gene TRBV19; no reliable D call. There are 13 residues in the CDR3. V was shortened by 7 bases and J by 8 bases, with 15 bases between the two germline ends. Germline V lookup: CDR1 LNHDA, CDR2 SQIVND (reference sequence). The CDR3 sequence is CASIGAAGKPQHF. The CDR3 coding sequence is TGTGCCAGTATAGGAGCCGCGGGGAAGCCCCAGCATTTT.

The genes are TRBV11-2 and TRBJ2-7; 7 bases are a match to TRBD1. The trim removed 5 bases at V and 3 bases at J, leaving 7 bases unmatched. The CDR3 sequence is 14 residues long. Germline values: CDR1 SGHAT, CDR2 FQNNGV. The CDR3 DNA sequence: TGTGCCAGCAGCGTCGACAGGGATCTCTACGAGCAGTACTTC. It encodes CASSVDRDLYEQYF. Full variable domain (remainder filled in from reference TRBV11-2 and TRBJ2-7): EAGVAQSPRYKIIEKRQSVAFWCNPISGHATLYWYQQILGQGPKLLIQFQNNGVVDDSQLPKDRFSAERLKGVDSTLKIQPAKLEDSAVYLCASSVDRDLYEQYFGPGTRLTVT.

This sequence joins TRBV4-2 and TRBJ2-5, with D maybe TRBD2 (7 bases). This CDR3 contains 17 residues. Looked up from germline, CDR1 is LGHNA and CDR2 is YNFKEQ. Trimming took off 0 bases at V and 7 bases at J, with 21 bases between the two ends. The CDR3 sequence: CASSQELYGGPGVTQYF. CDR3 bases: TGTGCCAGCAGCCAAGAACTCTACGGGGGGCCGGGAGTGACCCAGTACTTC.

The rearrangement links TRBV15 to TRBJ2-1; 7 nucleotides agree with TRBD2. CDR3 length: 15 amino acids. CDR1 is LNHNV, CDR2 YYDKDF, per germline (reference sequence). Trimming took 3 bases from V and 2 from J; bases not matched to a gene: 4. The chain's CDR3 is CATSRLGGTYNEQFF. The CDR3 DNA is TGTGCCACCAGCAGGCTGGGGGGGACCTACAATGAGCAGTTCTTC.

The rearrangement links TRBV25-1 to TRBJ1-1; the D gene is possibly TRBD1 (5 bases). Trimming pared 6 bases from V and 3 bases from J, leaving 8 bases between. This CDR3 has 12 amino acids. CDR1 and CDR2 (germline): MGHDK, SYGVNS. The CDR3 bases are TGTGCCAGCAGGGGCAGGGACACTGAAGCTTTCTTT. Residues: CASRGRDTEAFF.

This clone has only a few counts. J is TRBJ2-1 and V is TRBV12-5; the match to TRBD2 covers 7 bases. CDR3 size: 13 residues. The germline V gene encodes CDR1 LGHNT and CDR2 FRNRAP. With V trimmed by 3 bases and J by 9 bases, 5 bases remained unmatched. DNA for the CDR3: TGTGCTAGTGGTTTAAGACTAGCTTTTGAGCAGTTCTTC. As protein: CASGLRLAFEQFF.

CDR3 in DNA: TGTGCCAGCAGACCGGGACAGTATAATTCACCCCTCCACTTT. Its protein is CASRPGQYNSPLHF. This sequence joins TRBV7-9 and TRBJ1-6, with TRBD1 matching over 7 bases. The ends lost 6 bases at V and 4 bases at J; junction bases unmatched: 3. This CDR3 has 14 amino acids. Germline V lookup: CDR1 SEHNR, CDR2 FQNEAQ (reference sequence).

V and J are TRBV27 and TRBJ2-3; D possibly corresponds to TRBD2 (5 bases). V was shortened by 5 bases and J by 3 bases, with 9 bases between the two germline ends. The CDR3 has 13 amino acids. Germline assignment: CDR1 MNHEY and CDR2 SMNVEV (reference sequence). The DNA of the CDR3 is TGTGCCAGCAGTCCCCGGGGTACAGATACGCAGTATTTT. Protein product: CASSPRGTDTQYF.

This chain connects TRBV7-9 to TRBJ2-5, with a tentative D call TRBD1 (7 bases). Between the trimmed V and J ends, which lost 2 bases and 7 bases, there was a span of 20 bases. The CDR3 is 16 amino acids. Germline lookup yields CDR1 SEHNR and CDR2 FQNEAQ (reference sequence). CDR3 sequence reads: CASSLNTAPGGGTQYF. In DNA form, the CDR3 reads TGTGCCAGCAGCTTAAACACAGCCCCAGGGGGAGGGACCCAGTACTTC.

This clone was seen just once. This chain joins TRBV18 and TRBJ2-7, with D possibly matching TRBD2 (6 bases). Germline V gene data show CDR1 as KGHSH and CDR2 as LQKENI. With 2 bases removed from V and 6 bases from J, the gap between germline ends came to 20 bases. There are 16 residues in the CDR3. CDR3 DNA sequence: TGTGCCAGCTCACCAGTCTTGGACGCCGGGGGAGGCGAGCAGTACTTC. It codes for CASSPVLDAGGGEQYF.

The rearrangement links TRBV7-8 to TRBJ1-2; 7 positions match TRBD1. V lost 5 bases to trimming and J lost 2 bases; unmatched junction nucleotides: 11. Germline loops: CDR1 SGHVS, CDR2 FQNEAQ. This CDR3 is built from 16 residues. This CDR3 reads CASSDPRTGYNYGYTF. CDR3 coding DNA: TGTGCCAGCAGCGATCCCAGGACAGGATACAACTATGGCTACACCTTC.

This clone was seen just once. The CDR3 DNA is TGTGCCAGCAGCGCAACAGGGGGCGATGGCTACACCTTC. Amino acids: CASSATGGDGYTF. The chain couples TRBV9 to TRBJ1-2; 9 bases fit TRBD1. The J segment lost 6 bases and the V segment lost 3 bases, leaving 3 bases of the junction unmatched. Per the germline V gene, CDR1 is SGDLS and CDR2 is YYNGEE. There are 13 residues in the CDR3.

The rearrangement links TRBV7-6 to TRBJ1-5; D ambiguous. Germline V lookup: CDR1 SGHVS, CDR2 FNYEAQ. The V gene lost 5 bases and the J gene lost 4 bases, with 6 bases spanning the gap. This CDR3 has 12 residues. This chain's CDR3 is CASSPVNQPQHF. The CDR3 DNA reads as TGTGCCAGCAGCCCGGTGAATCAGCCCCAGCATTTT.

The chain uses TRBV10-3 and TRBJ1-1; TRBD1 matches at 10 bases. Germline lookup yields CDR1 ENHRY and CDR2 SYGVKD. With 10 bases clipped from V and 4 bases from J, the junction kept 3 bases outside the gene matches. The CDR3 runs to 12 residues. DNA of the CDR3: TGTGCCACTCGGACAGGGGGCACTGAAGCTTTCTTT. It encodes CATRTGGTEAFF.

The chain carries TRBV11-2 and TRBJ2-5, with 8 bases fitting TRBD2. The germline gives CDR1 SGHAT, CDR2 FQNNGV. The CDR3 has 15 residues. V trimming: 2 bases; J trimming: 1 base; junction bases outside the gene matches: 3. The CDR3 sequence is CASSLSGGIQETQYF. The CDR3 DNA reads as TGTGCCAGCAGCTTAAGCGGGGGTATCCAAGAGACCCAGTACTTC.